The 2 T cell receptor beta chains in this list originate from one sample, sequenced in a study of blood T cell repertoires in COVID-19. The protocol was immunoSEQ multiplex PCR, while the TCRdb copy is restricted to in-frame clones and leaves out a portion. The data show some 80,000 clones, about nine tenths seen once. The sample taken for sequencing was peripheral blood. The receptor set was obtained from a human donor in a cohort sampled during active COVID-19.

This chain uses TRBV19 with TRBJ2-2; a possible D gene is TRBD2 (7 bases). From germline, CDR1 is LNHDA and CDR2 SQIVND (reference sequence). V gave up 6 bases and J gave up 4 bases, with 27 bases separating them. This CDR3 is 19 amino acids long. CDR3: CASSYRGVRGARGTGELFF. CDR3 DNA sequence: TGTGCCAGTAGCTACCGGGGGGTCAGGGGAGCCCGAGGCACCGGGGAGCTGTTTTTT.

This chain links TRBV27 with TRBJ2-1, with TRBD1 identical over 10 bases. Germline V gene sequence: CDR1 MNHEY, CDR2 SMNVEV (reference sequence). This CDR3 has 15 residues. V trimming: 6 bases; J trimming: 3 bases; junction bases outside the gene matches: 5. CDR3 sequence reads: CASRRGQGVYNEQFF. The CDR3, as DNA: TGTGCCAGCAGACGTGGACAGGGGGTCTACAATGAGCAGTTCTTC.